This TCR beta chain was profiled in a study of blood T cell repertoires in COVID-19. TCRdb's table, derived via immunoSEQ multiplex PCR, lists solely in-frame clones and lacks some. The sample comprises approximately 99,000 clones, about four fifths of which are singletons, and around a sixth rests with the top ten. This receptor was identified in a woman of 80 years or more with active or convalescent COVID-19. Sequencing was performed on peripheral blood.

In DNA, the CDR3 is TGCAGCGTTGGAGGGTTAACTAGCGGAACCGTGTACAATGAGCAGTTCTTC. It encodes CSVGGLTSGTVYNEQFF. The chain joins TRBV29-1 to TRBJ2-1; 8 bases match TRBD2. The germline V gene encodes CDR1 SQVTM and CDR2 ANQGSEA. V shed 4 bases, J shed 4 bases, and the junction held 15 bases outside the gene matches. CDR3 length equals 17 residues.